This TCR beta chain derives from a study of blood T cell repertoires in COVID-19. Across the whole study: Samples came from the United States, Italy and Spain, spanning acute and convalescent COVID-19. T cells, B-cell-depleted T cells, or PBMCs supplied cDNA or gDNA.

In germline, CDR1 is DFQATT, CDR2 SNEGSKA (reference sequence). The CDR3 loop spans 13 amino acids. V lost 3 bases, J lost 8 bases, and 13 bases lay in between. Clones were sequenced by immunoSEQ multiplex PCR, and TCRdb holds only the in-frame ones, with some missing. The data contain around 53,000 clones, approximately 84% of them singletons. Sequencing used peripheral blood. V gene TRBV20-1 combines with J gene TRBJ1-4; weak D call: TRBD1 (5 bases). This receptor was identified in a man aged 70 or older with active COVID-19. The CDR3 DNA reads as TGCAGTGCTAGTAACCAGGGTGAGGAAAAACTGTTTTTT. The encoded protein is CSASNQGEEKLFF.